This T cell receptor (beta chain) was captured by sequencing in a study of T cell repertoires in cytomegalovirus infection. Germline CDR1 reads MNHNY; CDR2 reads SVGAGI (reference sequence). The CDR3 consists of 14 residues. V was shortened by 5 bases and J by 3 bases, with 10 bases between the two germline ends. TCRdb reprocessed the reads with MiXCR, giving one entry per CDR3 protein. Counted here are 250,000 to 300,000 distinct CDR3 sequences, about 23% occurring once; the ten biggest clones make up over 11%. Turning to this clonotype: The antigen is unknown.

Study results and limitations: HLA-C-restricted CMV clonotypes gave the most frequent clonotype in two of eight donors.

The sequence came from a human donor in good health (CMV status not recorded). Some clones in this sample may be carry-over from other donors' samples. The chain combines TRBV6-6 with TRBJ2-2; D is possibly TRBD1 (6 bases). The sequenced sample consisted of PBMCs. The CDR3 sequence is CASSGNRDTGELFF. DNA of the CDR3: TGTGCCAGCAGTGGGAACAGGGACACCGGGGAGCTGTTTTTT.